These 29 T cell receptor beta chains were all obtained from the same sample, sequenced in a study of cytotoxic CD8 clonotypes in ibrutinib-treated CLL. Repertoires were generated with immunoSEQ multiplex PCR, while TCRdb's copy carries only in-frame clones and drops some. The sample has more than 110,000 clones, around 76% seen once; the top ten hold approximately 5.1%. The sequenced sample was PBMCs, obtained after 24 months of ibrutinib treatment. The receptors originated from a human donor with chronic lymphocytic leukemia.

This chain connects TRBV10-3 to TRBJ2-5; D unresolved. CDR1 and CDR2 (germline): ENHRY, SYGVKD. V lost 2 bases and J lost 5, with 3 bases in between. CDR3 size: 11 residues. CDR3 sequence (DNA): TGTGCCATCAGTGAGGAGGAGACCCAGTACTTC. Translation gives CAISEEETQYF.

The chain combines TRBV18 with TRBJ2-2; 8 bases agree with TRBD1. The CDR3 is made up of 16 amino acids. Per germline, CDR1 KGHSH and CDR2 LQKENI. V was pared by 3 bases and J by 4 bases, with 7 bases of the junction left unmatched. CDR3 bases: TGTGCCAGCTCACCGCCGGGACAGGCTTTCACCGGGGAGCTGTTTTTT. Its translation is CASSPPGQAFTGELFF.

This clone has a handful of counts. The chain links TRBV30 to TRBJ2-1; 8 bases are a match to TRBD2. CDR1 and CDR2 from the germline V gene are GTSNPN and SVGIG (reference sequence). The V segment lost 4 bases and the J segment 3 bases; nucleotides outside the gene matches: 5. The length of the CDR3 is 14 residues. CDR3 DNA sequence: TGTGCCTGGAAGGCCAGCGGGGGCTACAATGAGCAGTTCTTC. Its translation: CAWKASGGYNEQFF.

The CDR3 nucleotides read TGTGCCAGCAGCTTGGGGCTAGGCTCCGAGCAGTACTTC. Residues: CASSLGLGSEQYF. The V gene is TRBV5-6, the J gene TRBJ2-7; D gene uncertain. Trimming removed 0 bases from V and 6 bases from J, with 10 bases in between. Per the germline V gene, CDR1 is SGHDT and CDR2 is YYEEEE. This CDR3 is 13 amino acids long.

The rearrangement joins TRBV13 to TRBJ1-2, with no clear D. This CDR3 region has 15 residues. Trimming left V 0 bases short and J 4 bases short, with 12 bases between. Germline lookup yields CDR1 PRHDT and CDR2 FYEKMQ (reference sequence). CDR3 in amino acids: CASSLGEGFGYGYTF. The CDR3 DNA reads TGTGCCAGCAGCTTAGGGGAGGGCTTTGGCTATGGCTACACCTTC.

The chain combines TRBV14 with TRBJ2-7; 8 nucleotides agree with TRBD2. Per germline, CDR1 SGHDN and CDR2 FVKESK. Trimming removed 1 base from V and 6 bases from J; junction bases left unmatched: 5. The length of the CDR3 is 14 residues. Here the CDR3 reads CASSQVAGWSEQYF. In DNA, the CDR3 is TGTGCCAGCAGCCAAGTAGCGGGATGGTCCGAGCAGTACTTC.

The chain joins TRBV5-1 to TRBJ1-2; a weak D match, TRBD1 (5 bases). This CDR3 has 12 amino acids. With 4 bases removed from V and 8 bases from J, the gap between germline ends came to 12 bases. CDR1 is SGHRS, CDR2 YFSETQ, per germline. This CDR3 is CASSGDGVGYTF. CDR3 DNA sequence: TGCGCCAGCAGCGGGGACGGCGTCGGCTACACCTTC.

The genes are TRBV7-8 and TRBJ1-1; TRBD1 matches at 9 bases. V shed 2 bases, J shed 6 bases, and the junction held 7 bases outside the gene matches. The CDR3 spans 15 residues. Germline V gives CDR1 SGHVS, CDR2 FQNEAQ. CDR3 in DNA: TGTGCCAGCAGCTTACGGGACAGGGAGATTGCTGAAGCTTTCTTT. Encoded protein: CASSLRDREIAEAFF. The whole variable domain, remainder taken from reference TRBV7-8 and TRBJ1-1, is GAGVSQSPRYKVAKRGQDVALRCDPISGHVSLFWYQQALGQGPEFLTYFQNEAQLDKSGLPSDRFFAERPEGSVSTLKIQRTQQEDSAVYLCASSLRDREIAEAFFGQGTRLTVV.

V is TRBV5-1 and J is TRBJ1-1; 10 nucleotides agree with TRBD1. There are 16 residues in the CDR3. The V and J ends lost 3 bases and 4 bases, in that order; junction bases with no gene match: 9. The germline V gene encodes CDR1 SGHRS and CDR2 YFSETQ. CDR3 residues: CASSSRQGARGTEAFF. The CDR3 coding sequence is TGCGCCAGCAGCTCCCGACAGGGGGCGCGGGGCACTGAAGCTTTCTTT.

The V gene is TRBV28, the J gene TRBJ2-7, with D tentatively TRBD2 (7 bases). The CDR3 runs to 15 residues. Germline V gene sequence: CDR1 MDHEN, CDR2 SYDVKM. V was trimmed by 6 bases and J by 4 bases, leaving 19 bases between them. In nucleotides, the CDR3 is TGTGCCAGCAGCTCCCCCAGTGGGAGGGGGTACGAGCAGTACTTC. Translation gives CASSSPSGRGYEQYF.

The CDR3 reads CASSYGLAGPYEQYF. CDR3 coding DNA: TGTGCCAGCAGTTACGGGCTAGCGGGCCCCTACGAGCAGTACTTC. The J gene is TRBJ2-7, the V gene TRBV6-5; 8 bases align to TRBD2. Germline assignment: CDR1 MNHEY and CDR2 SVGAGI. The CDR3 is made up of 15 amino acids. V trimming: 2 bases; J trimming: 2 bases; junction bases outside the gene matches: 5.

J is TRBJ2-3 and V is TRBV11-3; unclear D gene. The ends were cut back, 1 base at V and 4 bases at J, with 9 bases in the middle. This CDR3 region has 14 residues. Germline lookup yields CDR1 SGHNT and CDR2 YENEEA. CDR3 nucleotide sequence: TGTGCCAGCAGCTTAGGGGATCCGGCAGATACGCAGTATTTT. As protein: CASSLGDPADTQYF. The entire variable domain, with the rest obtained from reference TRBV11-3 and TRBJ2-3, is as follows: EAGVVQSPRYKIIEKKQPVAFWCNPISGHNTLYWYLQNLGQGPELLIRYENEEAVDDSQLPKDRFSAERLKGVDSTLKIQPAELGDSAVYLCASSLGDPADTQYFGPGTRLTVL.

The chain carries TRBV7-8 and TRBJ1-1; perhaps TRBD1 as D (5 bases). V gave up 5 bases and J gave up 7 bases, with 11 bases separating them. The germline V gene encodes CDR1 SGHVS and CDR2 FQNEAQ. The CDR3 runs 12 residues. The CDR3 region is CASSPGGYEAFF. The CDR3 coding sequence is TGTGCCAGCAGCCCGGGGGGTTATGAAGCTTTCTTT.

The chain recombines TRBV7-6 with TRBJ1-1; D is undetermined. V was trimmed by 1 base and J by 1 base, leaving 19 bases between them. CDR1 is SGHVS and CDR2 is FNYEAQ in the germline V gene. The CDR3 has 18 residues. The CDR3 nucleotides are TGTGCCAGCAGCTTAGTTTCCGTTGGGGATTTTTCGAACACTGAAGCTTTCTTT. Protein sequence: CASSLVSVGDFSNTEAFF. The full variable domain, with the rest looked up from reference TRBV7-6 and TRBJ1-1, is GAGVSQSPRYKVTKRGQDVALRCDPISGHVSLYWYRQALGQGPEFLTYFNYEAQQDKSGLPNDRFSAERPEGSISTLTIQRTEQRDSAMYRCASSLVSVGDFSNTEAFFGQGTRLTVV.

The gene calls are TRBV4-3 and TRBJ2-7; D ambiguous. V was cut by 0 bases and J by 3 bases, with 12 bases left in between. Germline CDR1 is LGHNA and CDR2 is YSLEER. The CDR3 is made up of 15 amino acids. CDR3 DNA: TGCGCCAGCAGCCAAGAGACACTCCCAAACTACGAGCAGTACTTC. Its translation is CASSQETLPNYEQYF.

The rearrangement joins TRBV7-2 to TRBJ2-7, with 9 bases identical to TRBD1. The CDR3 covers 13 residues. Germline CDR1 reads SGHTA; CDR2 reads FQGNSA. V was clipped by 5 bases and J by 9 bases; unmatched bases: 8. The CDR3 bases are TGTGCCAGCAGCCCCCGGGACAGGGTGGGGCAGTACTTC. This translates into CASSPRDRVGQYF. Combining the CDR3 with reference TRBV7-2 and TRBJ2-7 gives the whole variable domain GAGVSQSPSNKVTEKGKDVELRCDPISGHTALYWYRQSLGQGLEFLIYFQGNSAPDKSGLPSDRFSAERTGGSVSTLTIQRTQQEDSAVYLCASSPRDRVGQYFGPGTRLTVT.

This clone was observed once. This CDR3 is also generated by other DNA sequences in the sample. The chain employs TRBV7-3 and TRBJ1-3; D remains ambiguous. Trimming shortened V by 5 bases and J by 4 bases, and 6 bases separated the two germline ends. This CDR3 is built from 12 residues. The germline CDR1 and CDR2 sequences are SGHTA and FQGTGA. CDR3 loop: CASSPGGNTIYF. The CDR3 coding sequence is TGTGCCAGCAGCCCCGGAGGAAACACCATATATTTT.

The chain's CDR3 is CASTSGTGELFF. The DNA for the CDR3 is TGCGCCAGCACCAGCGGCACCGGGGAGCTGTTTTTT. The rearrangement links TRBV5-1 to TRBJ2-2, with D perhaps matching TRBD2 (5 bases). Germline loops: CDR1 SGHRS, CDR2 YFSETQ. V was clipped by 6 bases and J by 4 bases, with 7 bases between them. The CDR3 is 12 amino acids.

This clone was detected once. The chain recombines TRBV6-1 with TRBJ1-3; D might be TRBD1 (6 bases). V lost 2 bases and J 4 bases, leaving 9 bases between the germline ends. Germline V gives CDR1 MNHNS, CDR2 SASEGT. The CDR3 extends over 14 amino acids. CDR3 residues: CASSEPGTGNTIYF. As DNA, the CDR3 is TGTGCCAGCAGTGAACCAGGGACAGGAAACACCATATATTTT.

V is TRBV28 and J is TRBJ2-1; D might be TRBD2 (6 bases). The germline V and J ends were trimmed by 10 bases and 9 bases, with 19 bases remaining between them. This CDR3 is built from 13 residues. Germline V CDR1 and CDR2: MDHEN, SYDVKM. DNA of the CDR3: TGTGCCACCCACCGTCAAGCGGGTGGTGAGCAGTTCTTC. This translates into CATHRQAGGEQFF. Combining the CDR3 with reference TRBV28 and TRBJ2-1 gives the whole variable domain DVKVTQSSRYLVKRTGEKVFLECVQDMDHENMFWYRQDPGLGLRLIYFSYDVKMKEKGDIPEGYSVSREKKERFSLILESASTNQTSMYLCATHRQAGGEQFFGPGTRLTVL.

This chain links TRBV28 with TRBJ2-2, with 8 bases identical to TRBD2. Germline lookup yields CDR1 MDHEN and CDR2 SYDVKM. V shed 4 bases and J 0 bases; nucleotides not matched to a gene: 10. CDR3 length: 18 amino acids. The CDR3 here is CASSWPPRSGTNTGELFF. CDR3 bases: TGTGCCAGCAGTTGGCCCCCCCGTAGCGGGACGAACACCGGGGAGCTGTTTTTT.

V is TRBV6-5 and J is TRBJ2-7; 9 bases are a match to TRBD1. The V segment lost 0 bases and the J segment 7 bases; nucleotides outside the gene matches: 10. The CDR3 has 16 amino acids. The germline V gene has CDR1 MNHEY and CDR2 SVGAGI. This CDR3 reads CASSYSTGGAGREQYF. CDR3 bases: TGTGCCAGCAGTTACTCGACAGGGGGGGCAGGGCGGGAGCAGTACTTC.

This chain joins TRBV7-9 and TRBJ1-4; D ambiguous. Germline V gene lookup returns CDR1 SEHNR and CDR2 FQNEAQ (reference sequence). V dropped 9 bases and J dropped 5 bases, with 4 bases sitting between them. CDR3 length equals 10 residues. The CDR3 nucleotides read TGTGCCAGGACAAATGAAAAACTGTTTTTT. It yields the protein CARTNEKLFF.

The rearrangement links TRBV10-3 to TRBJ1-5, with 9 bases that match TRBD1. Trimming took 6 bases from V and 4 from J; bases not matched to a gene: 7. The V gene's germline CDR1 is ENHRY and CDR2 SYGVKD. The CDR3 covers 15 residues. The CDR3 here is CAISEDRGTNQPQHF. CDR3 coding DNA: TGTGCCATCAGCGAGGACAGGGGTACGAATCAGCCCCAGCATTTT.

J is TRBJ1-5 and V is TRBV11-1; possibly TRBD1 for D (6 bases). The V end lost 2 bases, the J end lost 5 bases, and 10 bases lay between the germline ends. Germline V gives CDR1 SGHAT, CDR2 FQDESV (reference sequence). The CDR3 covers 14 residues. The CDR3 loop reads CASSLQGSHQPQHF. The CDR3, as DNA: TGTGCCAGCAGCTTACAGGGGTCGCATCAGCCCCAGCATTTT.

The chain uses TRBV6-1 and TRBJ2-4; D is unresolved. V dropped 2 bases and J dropped 6 bases, with 14 bases sitting between them. The CDR3 spans 15 residues. CDR1 and CDR2 from the germline V gene are MNHNS and SASEGT. CDR3 protein: CASSENLGLANIQYF. In nucleotides, the CDR3 is TGTGCCAGCAGTGAAAATCTGGGCCTGGCAAACATTCAGTACTTC.

The rearrangement uses TRBV29-1 and TRBJ2-7; D is perhaps TRBD1 or TRBD2 (5 bases each). CDR1 is SQVTM and CDR2 is ANQGSEA in the germline V gene. The CDR3 covers 13 residues. Trimming took off 4 bases at V and 1 base at J, with 11 bases between the two ends. The CDR3, as DNA: TGCAGCGTTGTCAGAGGGGCGTCCTACGAGCAGTACTTC. Encoded protein: CSVVRGASYEQYF.

This sequence joins TRBV5-8 and TRBJ2-3; no reliable D call. The germline V gene encodes CDR1 SGHTS and CDR2 YDEGEE. Trimming cost V 2 bases and J 4 bases, with 11 bases left between them. The length of the CDR3 is 14 residues. This chain's CDR3 is CASSFGGSPDTQYF. In DNA, the CDR3 is TGTGCCAGCAGCTTTGGTGGTAGCCCAGATACGCAGTATTTT. Combining the CDR3 with reference TRBV5-8 and TRBJ2-3 gives the whole variable domain EAGVTQSPTHLIKTRGQQATLRCSPISGHTSVYWYQQALGLGLQFLLWYDEGEERNRGNFPPRFSGRQFPNYSSELNVNALELEDSALYLCASSFGGSPDTQYFGPGTRLTVL.

This chain joins TRBV6-6 and TRBJ2-3; D may be TRBD1 (6 bases). Germline values: CDR1 MNHNY, CDR2 SVGAGI (reference sequence). Trimming left V 6 bases short and J 3 bases short, with 10 bases between. This CDR3 region has 13 residues. In DNA, the CDR3 is TGTGCCAGCAGGCAACAGGGTACAGATACGCAGTATTTT. The encoded protein is CASRQQGTDTQYF.